This T cell receptor (beta chain) stems from a study of CD8+ T cells in alopecia areata (dated by TCRdb to the late 2010s). For context, the study as a whole: Treated patients were enrolled in an open-label pilot trial of oral tofacitinib at 5 to 10 mg twice daily for moderate-to-severe alopecia areata. Tofacitinib was given for 6 to 18 months, followed by 6 months of follow-up off drug to assess delayed response and recurrence. In treated patients, disease severity was measured using the SALT score, which gives the percentage of scalp surface area affected. To study T cell clonal expansion in alopecia areata, the researchers applied high-throughput TCRbeta sequencing to both the C3H/HeJ mouse model and human patients. In humans, TCRbeta sequencing was performed on scalp tissue and on sorted CD4+ and CD8+ peripheral blood T cells from healthy controls and from patients with patchy or totalis/universalis alopecia areata. Biopsies were taken from tofacitinib-treated patients at baseline and at 4 and 24 weeks of treatment, and a later scalp biopsy was taken in several of the tofacitinib-treated patients. Scalp clonality was compared among normal scalp (n=4), patchy alopecia areata scalp (n=8), and alopecia totalis/universalis scalp (n=8). RNA was obtained with the PAXgene miRNA kit for fixed scalp, the miRNeasy kit for PBMCs, and the RNeasy kit for mouse skin. TCRbeta CDR3 regions were amplified by immunoSEQ multiplex PCR with 35 Vbeta forward and 13 Jbeta reverse primers. General conclusions and limits of the study: Because the treated cohort was small and had only one nonresponder, larger studies are needed to examine links between baseline CD8+ expansion and response. Many expanded lesional clones persisted in scalp and blood during tofacitinib treatment, which may partly explain relapse after stopping treatment. Shared TCR sequences between patients were less evident than in mice, which may be partly attributable to HLA diversity in the patient population. Scalp clonality and the number of expanded CD8+ clones among the top 100 scalp clones were significantly decreased by tofacitinib. Resident alphabeta T cells in normal human skin are also sequenced, complicating scalp TCR repertoire analysis, unlike mouse skin dominated by gammadelta T cells. Higher clonality and more expanded CD8+ clones were observed in lesional scalp than in normal scalp, particularly in alopecia totalis/universalis, a finding suggestive of antigenic drive.

Receptors were amplified or captured by the immunoSEQ multiplex PCR assay. RNA was extracted from all samples and reverse transcribed into cDNA, which served as template for TCR sequencing. First-strand cDNA was synthesized using SuperScript III with a 2:1 mix of oligo-dT and random hexamers. A synthetic immune receptor repertoire was used to assess amplification bias, and residual bias was removed computationally. The study's own analysis went as follows. Raw reads were preprocessed for error removal, and CDR3 was defined according to IMGT conventions as running from the conserved cysteine to phenylalanine. To get clonality, Shannon entropy was normalized by log2 of the number of productive unique TCRs and the result was subtracted from 1. CD4 or CD8 identity of scalp clones was inferred by cross-referencing scalp TCRbeta sequences with sorted blood CD4 and CD8 repertoires. TCRdb stores this immuneACCESS table with in-frame sequences only. Part of the clones is absent; in the studies checked, under half of the shortfall reflects unresolved V genes, and no reason is known for the rest. D and trimming come from the DNA, and the V and J calls and clone size come from that table. A total of about 260,000 clones appear in this sample, around three fifths of them only once. The ten most abundant clones make up more than 0.85% of the sample.

The germline V end is reduced by 0 bases and the J end by 4 bases; junction bases left unmatched: 6. CDR1 and CDR2, looked up from the germline V gene, are MGHRA and YSYEKL. The CDR3 goes from the cysteine to the phenylalanine over 16 residues. Just CDR3 DNA is preserved here, 48 bases in frame from base 1. Interpreted using the paper, the treatment or condition label stands for: oral pan-JAK inhibitor, 5-10 mg twice daily. Lesional scalp punch biopsies and peripheral blood were obtained from alopecia areata patients. PBMCs were isolated by density centrifugation and stained for CD3, CD4 and CD8, after which CD4+ and CD8+ T cells were sorted on a FACSAria. Of note for this clone: Its antigen remains undetermined. No qualities accompany the bases; no much larger clone lies one base away.

The receptor was isolated from a human donor with alopecia areata. The V and J segments used are TRBV4-1 and TRBJ1-5; 7 of the junction bases match TRBD1. Sample: CD4+ T cells sorted from blood, taken between weeks 51 and 54, from a patient treated with tofacitinib. The CDR3 region: CASSQDRGQANQPQHF. The sequence in DNA is TGCGCCAGCAGCCAAGATCGAGGACAGGCAAATCAGCCCCAGCATTTT.